This entry concerns a single T cell receptor (beta chain). CDR1 MNHEY and CDR2 SMNVEV come from the germline V gene (reference sequence). V lost 2 bases and J lost 3, with 18 bases in between. The CDR3 sequence is 17 residues long. This sample was included in a study of blood T cell repertoires in COVID-19. Whole-study context: The samples span acute and convalescent COVID-19 from the United States, Italy and Spain.

Profiled with immunoSEQ multiplex PCR; TCRdb holds only in-frame clones, not every one. The top ten clones hold 1.9% of a sample with approximately 81,000 clones, 91% of them seen once. This sequence originates from a woman aged 45-59 years in a cohort sampled during active COVID-19. The rearrangement joins TRBV27 to TRBJ2-3; perhaps TRBD2 as D (7 bases). The sequenced sample was peripheral blood. CDR3 amino acids: CASSLKGEGLKTDTQYF. The CDR3 DNA reads as TGTGCCAGCAGTTTAAAGGGGGAGGGCCTCAAAACAGATACGCAGTATTTT.